This T cell receptor (beta chain) comes out of a study of beta chain features in type 1 diabetes. Study-wide results and caveats: Researchers reported that naive, central memory and Treg TCRB repertoires appeared more similar in patients than in healthy donors. The study found moderately but significantly shorter TCRB CDR3s in all four CD4+ subsets of Type 1 diabetes patients.

The study reverse transcribed the entire isolated RNA, so it sequenced expressed TCRB transcripts. The table came from immunoSEQ multiplex PCR; TCRdb's copy has only in-frame clones and leaves some out. In the table there are 900,000 or so clones, 15% to 20% of which are singletons. Sorted populations were all over 98% pure. With 2 bases removed from V and 5 bases from J, the gap between germline ends came to 10 bases. CDR3 length: 13 residues. The germline CDR1 and CDR2 sequences are SGHTA and FQGNSA. This clone has only a few counts. Antigen unknown. This TCR was recovered from a woman aged 18-35 years in good health. Sequenced sample: naive CD4+ T cells from blood. The V gene is TRBV7-2, the J gene TRBJ2-7, with D unresolved. The CDR3 DNA reads TGTGCCAGCAGCTTAAAACCGATCCACGAGCAGTACTTC. The encoded protein is CASSLKPIHEQYF.